One and the same sample provided the 21 T cell receptor beta chains below, sequenced in a study of cytomegalovirus exposure and HLA in healthy donors. TCRdb keeps only in-frame clones here, not all; method: immunoSEQ multiplex PCR. Of about 58,000 clones listed, 90% are singletons. The sequenced sample was PBMCs. Receptor source: a man younger than 35 in good health and CMV-seronegative.

The DNA for the CDR3 is TGTGCCAGCAGTTATTTTGCAGGGCGTGCTCCCGGGGAGCTGTTTTTT. Encoded protein: CASSYFAGRAPGELFF. This chain uses TRBV6-5 with TRBJ2-2, with a tentative D call TRBD1 (5 bases). Germline values: CDR1 MNHEY, CDR2 SVGAGI. V was shortened by 3 bases and J by 6 bases, with 17 bases between the two germline ends. The CDR3 totals 16 residues.

The chain recombines TRBV30 with TRBJ1-2, with D perhaps matching TRBD1 (6 bases). CDR1 GTSNPN and CDR2 SVGIG come from the germline V gene (reference sequence). The V end was cut by 7 bases, the J end by 9 bases, with 18 bases between. This CDR3 has 12 amino acids. CDR3 amino acids: CASSLGQSRYTF. The DNA for the CDR3 is TGTGCCTCCTCGTTAGGACAGTCTCGCTACACCTTC.

This clone was detected a few times. The chain recombines TRBV5-1 with TRBJ2-7; TRBD1 might be the D (6 bases). The germline V gene encodes CDR1 SGHRS and CDR2 YFSETQ. The CDR3 sequence is 13 residues long. V dropped 2 bases and J dropped 7 bases, with 13 bases sitting between them. Here the CDR3 reads CASSLPGHREQYF. In DNA, the CDR3 is TGCGCCAGCAGCTTACCGGGACACAGGGAGCAGTACTTC.

This chain's CDR3 is CASSPTGQGAHEQYF. The CDR3 nucleotides are TGTGCCAGCAGCCCAACGGGACAGGGGGCCCACGAGCAGTACTTC. The V call is TRBV13, the J call TRBJ2-7; TRBD1 agrees at 12 bases. Germline trimming cut 5 bases from V and 5 bases from J; bases unmatched to any gene: 7. The germline V gene encodes CDR1 PRHDT and CDR2 FYEKMQ (reference sequence). This CDR3 has 15 amino acids.

The chain carries TRBV6-5 and TRBJ2-5, with no clear D. V was clipped by 6 bases and J by 5 bases, with 16 bases between them. Germline-derived CDR1 and CDR2 are MNHEY and SVGAGI. The CDR3 runs to 14 residues. The CDR3 region is CASRETSKWETQYF. In DNA form, the CDR3 reads TGTGCCAGCAGAGAGACATCAAAGTGGGAGACCCAGTACTTC.

This clone appeared once. The genes are TRBV2 and TRBJ2-1; 7 bases line up with TRBD1. Germline values: CDR1 SNHLY, CDR2 FYNNEI. V shed 0 bases, J shed 8 bases, and the junction held 10 bases outside the gene matches. The CDR3 covers 16 residues. Here the CDR3 reads CASSEARDRVIHEQFF. The CDR3 DNA reads as TGTGCCAGCAGTGAAGCGCGAGACAGGGTAATCCATGAGCAGTTCTTC. The variable domain in full, with the rest retrieved from reference TRBV2 and TRBJ2-1, is EPEVTQTPSHQVTQMGQEVILRCVPISNHLYFYWYRQILGQKVEFLVSFYNNEISEKSEIFDDQFSVERPDGSNFTLKIRSTKLEDSAMYFCASSEARDRVIHEQFFGPGTRLTVL.

The V and J genes are TRBV5-1 and TRBJ2-7; D unresolved. CDR1 is SGHRS and CDR2 is YFSETQ in the germline V gene. The CDR3 is 14 amino acids. The V end lost 0 bases, the J end lost 6 bases, and 13 bases lay between the germline ends. DNA for the CDR3: TGCGCCAGCAGCTTGGTAGCTCGAACGGCCGAGCAGTACTTC. Its translation: CASSLVARTAEQYF. Filled out from reference TRBV5-1 and TRBJ2-7, the complete variable domain reads KAGVTQTPRYLIKTRGQQVTLSCSPISGHRSVSWYQQTPGQGLQFLFEYFSETQRNKGNFPGRFSGRQFSNSRSEMNVSTLELGDSALYLCASSLVARTAEQYFGPGTRLTVT.

The V and J genes are TRBV7-6 and TRBJ2-2; 9 bases are shared with TRBD1. The CDR3 covers 15 residues. Germline V gene sequence: CDR1 SGHVS, CDR2 FNYEAQ. The trim removed 6 bases at V and 4 bases at J, leaving 6 bases unmatched. The CDR3 DNA follows: TGTGCCAGCAGGAAAACAGGGGGCCCCACCGGGGAGCTGTTTTTT. It specifies CASRKTGGPTGELFF.

J is TRBJ2-7 and V is TRBV5-1; D gene ambiguous. Germline CDR1 is SGHRS and CDR2 is YFSETQ. The CDR3 runs to 12 residues. V lost 0 bases to trimming and J lost 1 base, with 2 bases between them. CDR3: CASSLVSYEQYF. In DNA form, the CDR3 reads TGCGCCAGCAGCTTGGTATCCTACGAGCAGTACTTC.

This rearrangement joins TRBV7-9 to TRBJ1-2, with D perhaps TRBD1 (6 bases). From germline, CDR1 is SEHNR and CDR2 FQNEAQ (reference sequence). Trimming took off 4 bases at V and 5 bases at J, with 8 bases between the two ends. CDR3 size: 12 residues. Here the CDR3 DNA reads TGTGCCAGCAGCTCTGGACAGTATGGCTACACCTTC. It is translated as CASSSGQYGYTF. The complete variable domain, with remaining parts taken from reference TRBV7-9 and TRBJ1-2, reads DTGVSQNPRHKITKRGQNVTFRCDPISEHNRLYWYRQTLGQGPEFLTYFQNEAQLEKSRLLSDRFSAERPKGSFSTLEIQRTEQGDSAMYLCASSSGQYGYTFGSGTRLTVV.

The V gene is TRBV6-6, the J gene TRBJ2-4, with D perhaps TRBD2 (6 bases). Trimming stripped 7 bases from V and 8 bases from J, with 15 bases between. The CDR3 runs to 13 residues. Per germline, CDR1 MNHNY and CDR2 SVGAGI (reference sequence). CDR3 protein: CASIPRWGDIQYF. Here the CDR3 DNA reads TGTGCCAGCATCCCCCGTTGGGGGGACATTCAGTACTTC.

The chain couples TRBV4-3 to TRBJ2-7; D gene uncertain. CDR3 size: 14 residues. Germline V gene data show CDR1 as LGHNA and CDR2 as YSLEER. The V gene lost 0 bases and the J gene lost 7 bases, with 13 bases spanning the gap. CDR3 residues: CASSQERHTMEQYF. The CDR3 DNA reads as TGCGCCAGCAGCCAAGAGAGACATACGATGGAGCAGTACTTC.

This clone was seen only a few times. This chain uses TRBV7-9 with TRBJ2-5; a weak D match, TRBD2 (6 bases). Trimming stripped 5 bases from V and 0 bases from J, with 13 bases between. The CDR3 is made up of 15 amino acids. CDR1 is SEHNR and CDR2 is FQNEAQ in the germline V gene (reference sequence). The CDR3 loop reads CASSPDYPYQETQYF. Here the CDR3 DNA reads TGTGCCAGCAGCCCGGACTACCCGTACCAAGAGACCCAGTACTTC. Drawing the rest from reference TRBV7-9 and TRBJ2-5, the complete variable domain is DTGVSQNPRHKITKRGQNVTFRCDPISEHNRLYWYRQTLGQGPEFLTYFQNEAQLEKSRLLSDRFSAERPKGSFSTLEIQRTEQGDSAMYLCASSPDYPYQETQYFGPGTRLLVL.

This sequence joins TRBV2 and TRBJ2-7; 9 positions match TRBD1. The CDR3 consists of 12 residues. Trimming removed 4 bases from V and 7 bases from J; junction bases left unmatched: 2. Germline V gene lookup returns CDR1 SNHLY and CDR2 FYNNEI. The CDR3 protein is CASSVGTGEQYF. The CDR3, as DNA: TGTGCCAGCAGTGTAGGGACAGGGGAGCAGTACTTC.

This clone has just one count. The chain employs TRBV4-3 and TRBJ2-3, with 8 positions matching TRBD2. The V gene's germline CDR1 is LGHNA and CDR2 YSLEER. The CDR3 is 15 amino acids. Unmatched junction bases numbered 11, after V lost 10 bases and J lost 2 bases. The CDR3 coding sequence is TGCGCCACCTCTTACTGGCGGGAGGACACAGATACGCAGTATTTT. Translated, it gives CATSYWREDTDTQYF.

This clone occurred once. This chain links TRBV7-2 with TRBJ2-1; 8 nucleotides agree with TRBD1. This CDR3 comprises 15 residues. Germline V gene sequence: CDR1 SGHTA, CDR2 FQGNSA. Germline trimming cut 1 base from V and 9 bases from J; bases unmatched to any gene: 8. The DNA of the CDR3 is TGTGCCAGCAGCTTAGGGTCCAGGGGGCAAGGTGAGCAGTTCTTC. Its translation is CASSLGSRGQGEQFF.

The gene calls are TRBV19 and TRBJ2-3; D is possibly TRBD2 (6 bases). The V gene's germline CDR1 is LNHDA and CDR2 SQIVND (reference sequence). V gave up 2 bases and J gave up 1 base, with 10 bases separating them. The CDR3 spans 15 residues. In nucleotides, the CDR3 is TGTGCCAGTAGTATAAGGGCGGGACGCACAGATACGCAGTATTTT. Translation gives CASSIRAGRTDTQYF. Complete variable domain (other parts from reference TRBV19 and TRBJ2-3): DGGITQSPKYLFRKEGQNVTLSCEQNLNHDAMYWYRQDPGQGLRLIYYSQIVNDFQKGDIAEGYSVSREKKESFPLTVTSAQKNPTAFYLCASSIRAGRTDTQYFGPGTRLTVL.

This chain links TRBV18 with TRBJ2-4; no definite D call. This CDR3 region has 14 residues. Germline-derived CDR1 and CDR2 are KGHSH and LQKENI. V was pared by 2 bases and J by 4 bases, with 9 bases between. In DNA, the CDR3 is TGTGCCAGCTCACCAATACAGACGAAAAACATTCAGTACTTC. Amino acid sequence: CASSPIQTKNIQYF. The entire variable domain, with the rest obtained from reference TRBV18 and TRBJ2-4, is as follows: NAGVMQNPRHLVRRRGQEARLRCSPMKGHSHVYWYRQLPEEGLKFMVYLQKENIIDESGMPKERFSAEFPKEGPSILRIQQVVRGDSAAYFCASSPIQTKNIQYFGAGTRLSVL.

The chain joins TRBV28 to TRBJ1-1; perhaps TRBD1 as D (5 bases). The CDR3 totals 15 residues. CDR1 is MDHEN, CDR2 SYDVKM, per germline. V dropped 3 bases and J dropped 1 base, with 12 bases sitting between them. DNA of the CDR3: TGTGCCAGCAGTTTGGGAAGACAGCAGAACACTGAAGCTTTCTTT. Protein: CASSLGRQQNTEAFF.

The rearrangement links TRBV28 to TRBJ1-1; D uncertain. The CDR3 runs to 14 residues. V shed 1 base and J shed 1 base, with 7 bases lying between them. Germline assignment: CDR1 MDHEN and CDR2 SYDVKM. CDR3 protein: CASSLSWQNTEAFF. As DNA, the CDR3 is TGTGCCAGCAGTTTATCCTGGCAGAACACTGAAGCTTTCTTT.

This chain links TRBV28 with TRBJ2-1; 8 bases are a match to TRBD1. Germline lookup yields CDR1 MDHEN and CDR2 SYDVKM. The CDR3 contains 14 residues. After removal of 6 bases from V and 12 bases from J, the junction contained 13 bases not matched to a gene. The CDR3 DNA sequence: TGTGCCAGCAGCCTACCCGGACAGGGAGACTGGCAGTTCTTC. Its translation: CASSLPGQGDWQFF.